This T cell receptor delta chain was recovered during a study of gamma-delta T cells after stem cell transplantation. By sample fraction, this clone is medium-sized (0.01 to 0.1%). Within the sample, other DNA sequences also encode this same CDR3. TCRdb made new clone calls on the RT-PCR reads using CATT. The sample lists 15,000 to 17,000 delta-chain clones; about 9.8% were seen once. The CDR3 contains 16 residues. Germline values: CDR1 GEAIGNYY, CDR2 EKD. The ends lost 3 bases at V and 3 bases at J; junction bases unmatched: 7. Sequencing used gamma-delta T cells. The TCR comes from a human donor. It is not recorded whose cells these are; they may come from a transplant donor. The rearrangement links TRDV2 to TRDJ1, with 12 bases that match TRDD3. The CDR3 sequence is CACDALLGDTPDKLIF. The CDR3 DNA sequence: TGTGCCTGTGACGCCTTGCTGGGGGATACGCCCGATAAACTCATCTTT.